This paragraph covers one T cell receptor (beta chain) sequence. Its antigen is currently not known. Base qualities were left out, and no much larger clone turns up one base away. This entry comes from a study of cytomegalovirus exposure and HLA in healthy donors (dated by TCRdb to 2016 to 2017). Background for the entire study: According to an earlier analysis of 550 to 700 of the donors, 200 million or so T cells yielded 95 million to 140 million unique TCR beta sequences and about 300 Gb of sequence data. Roughly 320 gigabases of sequencing data and around 80 million unique TCR sequences made up an early release that covered fewer than 650 HLA-typed donors. Among the approximately 430 genotyped donors, approximately 76% belonged to the genetic ancestry cluster associated with self-reported Caucasian donors. The study aimed to test whether signatures of past pathogen exposure could be identified by cataloging public T cell receptors. Using immunosequencing, the study profiled T cell repertoires from about 620 subjects and related those repertoires to cytomegalovirus serostatus. Along with the approximately 650-subject first cohort, a separate validation cohort of around 110 different subjects was used. High-throughput TCR immunosequencing, statistical association of individual TCRs with disease status, and machine learning were combined to predict cytomegalovirus infection status. In a later analysis, previously published TCR beta repertoires from several hundred donors were re-analyzed and high-resolution HLA genotyping was added so that TCR occurrence patterns could be studied. In the later analysis, no new phenotypic data were used to find candidate immune exposures; instead, reliance was placed on TCR beta sequences and their occurrence across donors. In an earlier analysis of roughly 540 of the donors, high-throughput TCR beta sequencing was used to judge whether each TCR beta V gene segment behaved as functional or pseudogenic. Donor age, sex, ethnicity and CMV serostatus were compiled together with the repertoire data. In a later genetic analysis, genome-wide SNP genotypes for 398 of the 666 donors were used, and that subset was treated as a discovery cohort. Every discovery cohort repertoire had been produced on one sequencing platform. Class I and class II HLA loci were covered by the typing at four-digit resolution. The number of typed donors differed by locus: about 629-640 for A, B, C, DRB1 and DQB1; some 500 for DQA1; about 600 for DPA1; and around 450 for DPB1. Because of strong linkage in the cohort, five DR-DQ haplotypes were treated as single units for association and clustering. Across roughly 420 genotyped donors of the cohort, an average of about 200,000 unique TCR beta nucleotide sequences per donor were sequenced, and roughly 20% of those sequences were non-productive.

There are 19 amino acids in the CDR3, from cysteine to phenylalanine inclusive. The retained sequence is limited to the CDR3, 57 bases, with the frame set at the first base. From V the trimming removes 3 bases and from J it removes 4 bases, while the gene matches leave 17 bases of the junction unaccounted for. The germline V gene supplies CDR1 KGHSH and CDR2 LQKENI. The library was generated by the immunoSEQ multiplex PCR assay. For the multiplex PCR, a mixture combining 60 forward primers for TCR Vbeta segments and 13 reverse primers for TCR Jbeta segments was used. A multiplex PCR assay on genomic DNA amplified the CDR3 region of rearranged TCR beta genes. The Illumina HiSeq System was used to sequence the amplified TCR beta libraries as 87-base-pair reads. Turning to the authors' computational methods: A later analysis counted some 80 million unique TCR beta chains across the 640 or so repertoires, and 10 million to 12 million of these chains were shared by at least two donors. To remove PCR and sequencing errors, raw reads were error-corrected and collapsed into unique sequences using a nearest-neighbor algorithm that merged closely related sequences. To assign V, D and J gene segments, CDR3 sequences were aligned to IMGT reference sequences. For a sequence to be retained, at least a six-nucleotide match to both a V gene segment and a J gene segment was required. A rearrangement counted as productive if the CDR3 had no stop codons and remained in frame with V and J, and every other rearrangement counted as non-productive. Following IMGT convention, CDR3 was defined as the stretch from the second conserved V-encoded cysteine to the conserved J-encoded phenylalanine. The earlier analysis of a few hundred of the donors excluded any sequence lacking an unambiguous match to a single V gene segment. An earlier analysis of a few hundred of the donors called V segments functional above 56.7% productive rearrangements and segregating when the between-donor standard deviation exceeded 5%. A statistical classification framework was built to diagnose cytomegalovirus status from the catalog of TCR beta chain sequences. A later analysis assigned V and J genes by comparing TCR nucleotide sequences with IMGT/GENE-DB human TR gene sequences. Using the TCRdist pipeline, a later analysis assigned CDR3 sequences along with most-parsimonious VDJ recombination scenarios. In a later analysis, every TCR beta chain was defined by the combination of its CDR3 amino acid sequence and its V-gene family, and reads without a unique V-gene family were dropped. As a way to deal with suspected cross-contamination and a sequencing artifact, a later analysis dropped roughly 620 nucleotide sequences that were highly shared and had low generation probability. A later analysis calculated a clonal expansion index for each public chain from normalized within-repertoire ranks of inferred template counts. In a later analysis, generation probabilities were computed using a VDJ recombination model fitted to out-of-frame rearrangements, and the results were checked against IGoR. Hypergeometric tests were used in a later analysis to score TCR-TCR, TCR-HLA and TCR-CMV co-occurrence, with a repertoire-size bias correction applied to the TCR pairs. False discovery rates were estimated in a later analysis by permuting HLA or CMV assignments 20 times. A later analysis grouped co-occurring TCRs with DBSCAN, adding TCRdist sequence similarity when clustering within HLA-allele-positive subsets. Co-occurrence clustering excluded repertoires with fewer than 30,000 or more than 120,000 public chains, plus five with anomalous nucleotide sharing. TCRdb re-hosts the immuneACCESS table, in-frame sequences only. Its copies lack some clones; in the studies checked, an unresolved V gene accounts for under half of them, and the cause for the rest is not known. From that table come the V and J calls and clone size; the DNA was used to work out D and trimming. The sample includes roughly 140,000 clones, with approximately 83% observed a single time. The top ten clones comprise around 2.4% of the sample.

The cohort consisted of 666 healthy bone marrow donors. All cohort members were sampled while nominally healthy, although unrecorded immune exposures were likely present. The donor tested CMV seronegative, placing the donor among the 350 or so seronegative members of the cohort. Each donor provided a peripheral blood sample, and peripheral blood mononuclear cells were used for TCR beta sequencing. Genomic DNA was extracted from the blood cell samples with the Qiagen DNeasy Blood Extraction Kit. Findings and caveats that apply to the study as a whole: In a later analysis, HLA-associated TCR beta chains showed more clonal expansion and lower generation probabilities than non-associated chains that were equally common. At a false discovery rate of 0.05, a later analysis linked around 17,000 TCR beta sequences to specific HLA alleles. In an earlier analysis of 450 to 750 of the donors, most TCR beta V segments appeared in productive rearrangements about 87% or about 30% of the time, broadly matching IMGT annotations. HLA typing was unavailable for some donors at each locus, so association tests used only the typed subset. Across donors, most TCR sequences were observed very rarely, whereas some public TCRs were present in many individuals. A cluster of highly shared sequence variants was judged likely to be a technical artifact of the sequencing pipeline. Seventeen rarely observed V segments, including chromosome 9 orphons, were excluded from the earlier analysis of a few hundred of the donors because counts were too low. A later genetic analysis reported fewer N-insertions in productive TCRs among donors in an Asian-associated ancestry cluster than the roughly 720-donor mean. Assigning TCR associations to individual alleles was difficult when HLA alleles, especially DR and DQ, strongly co-occurred. For the cohort, immune exposure information was limited to CMV serostatus. A further reported finding was that TCR beta sequences accurately predicted the HLA-A and HLA-B alleles for most subjects in the first cohort. Three of the identified cytomegalovirus-associated TCR beta chains were confirmed in vitro to be specific for cytomegalovirus antigens. The cohort was sequenced for TCR beta chains only, and without alpha or paired-chain data the features that could be detected were limited. Some IMGT-functional V segments, including TRBV6-2 and TRBV6-3, could not be told apart with the 87-base-pair reads, so those segments were excluded. The study gave a list of about 170 TCR beta chains associated with cytomegalovirus. A later analysis reported that several top co-occurrence clusters appeared linked to parvovirus B19, influenza, CMV and Epstein-Barr virus. The presence/absence analyses assumed that sequencing depth was roughly uniform across donors, and that assumption may not be true. According to a later analysis, TCR association rates differed among HLA loci, with DRB1 alleles showing the most associated TCRs and HLA-C alleles showing the fewest. Cytomegalovirus status was reported to be diagnosed by the classifier with high specificity and sensitivity in both the original and validation cohorts. An association between a missense DCLRE1C variant and V-gene and J-gene trimming of TCR beta chains was found in a later genetic analysis and replicated in an independent cohort. Correlated functional status among segregating V segments might reflect linkage disequilibrium, but an unknown experimental factor could not be ruled out. It was suggested by the authors that the approach could potentially be generalized to other disease states and immunological phenotypes. According to a later analysis, most CMV-associated TCR beta chains appeared to be HLA-restricted, and the HLA associations seemed to be driven largely by CMV exposure.

This receptor was obtained from a male donor in good health and CMV-seronegative. Recombination connected TRBV18 to TRBJ2-3; 9 bases in between match TRBD2. Source material: PBMCs. The bases are TGTGCCAGCTCACCGACCTTAGCGGGAGAACTGCAATTTTCAGATACGCAGTATTTT. Translation gives CASSPTLAGELQFSDTQYF.